This record concerns one TCR beta chain sequence. Its antigen specificity is not known. Within one base of it there is no much larger clone, and no base qualities were kept. This sample stems from a study of shared clonotypes between healthy human individuals (dated by TCRdb to 2018 to 2020). General notes on the study: The cohort comprised a couple of women and three men aged 18 to 49 years. Per donor, three plates each were used for CD4 naive and CD4 memory, two for CD8 naive, and one for CD8 memory. The study deeply sequenced blood TCR repertoires of about 5 healthy adults to estimate repertoire size and the extent of clonotype sharing between individuals. To increase sequencing depth and limit assay-specific biases, TCR repertoire library preparation and sequencing were carried out by different laboratories using diverse techniques. Between about 0.9 and 8.9 billion PBMCs per donor were obtained by leukapheresis.

The CDR3, cysteine through phenylalanine, is 16 amino acids long. Only the CDR3 portion is preserved as DNA: 48 bases, with reading frame beginning at the first base. CDR1 and CDR2 (SGHVS, FNYEAQ) derive from the germline V gene. The V end loses 2 bases and the J end loses 1 base, and a stretch of 11 bases separates them. Overall results and qualifications from the work: Roughly 5% of naive CD4, around 4% of naive CD8, approximately 2.2% of memory CD4, and 0.35% to 0.5% of memory CD8 clonotypes were shared across four donors. Higher generation probabilities were observed for clonotypes shared by all four sorted-subset donors than for non-shared clonotypes. Pairwise subsampling indicated that sequencing depth was expected to affect the degree of clonotype sharing among donors. Sampling was limited to blood, and TCR repertoires in tissue likely differ from TCR repertoires in blood. Naive subsets generally had larger estimated clonotype richness than memory subsets. Because the study included only a small number of donors, the genetic and exposure-history diversity represented was limited. Even with the large sequencing depth, rarefaction of the sorted-subset datasets indicated that sequencing was incomplete.

Healthy HIV-negative adults with no recently reported acute infections or vaccinations were included as donors. Only Caucasian adults living in Nashville, Tennessee, USA were represented among the donors. CD4+ T cells were enriched by magnetic negative selection; naive cells were then positively selected on CD45RA, and the negative fraction formed the memory subset. Blood was collected by leukapheresis, and PBMCs were isolated by Ficoll-Histopaque density gradient centrifugation and then cryopreserved in liquid nitrogen vapor phase. Analytical flow cytometry was used to check the purity and quantity of every magnetically sorted T cell population. From each sorted fraction, genomic DNA was isolated and quantified by UV absorbance on a Nanodrop 2000c. Using the deep immunoSEQ assay, multiplex PCR amplified TCR CDR3 regions from genomic DNA. For each cell subset, the extracted genomic DNA was distributed evenly across all wells of several immunoSEQ 96-well plates, and each plate served as one replicate. Each replicate PCR for sorted subsets received about 180 ng genomic DNA, equal to roughly 33,000 T cell genomes. Purified libraries were measured with a Qubit 3.0 fluorometer, size-checked on a Bioanalyzer 2100, and measured again with the KAPA Library Quantification kit. A separate single-read 150-cycle Illumina NextSeq 550 flow cell was used to sequence each immunoSEQ 96-well plate. In the source study's methods: Because the immunoSEQ output held only junctional sequences and lacked quality scores, the filtering could not match the filtering applied to full-length reads. Sequences were annotated with PyIR, a Python wrapper for IgBLAST v1.9, and V/J genes and CDR3 were assigned using IMGT germline references. Any read was removed if the V/J assignment was weak (E-value above 1e-6), the CDR3 was missing, or the read contained stop codons, out-of-frame junctions, or ambiguous translated residues. V3J clonotypes were defined by identical inferred V gene, J gene, and CDR3 amino acid sequence. The percentage overlap between two repertoires was calculated by dividing the number of shared unique clonotypes by the size of the smaller repertoire. Richness of each repertoire was evaluated using RTK rarefaction, the Chao1 estimator, and Recon v2.1 estimates of unobserved clonotypes. Generation probabilities were computed with OLGA for all TCRbeta clonotypes obtained by the gDNA method from a handful of donors. TCRdb re-hosts the immuneACCESS table, in-frame sequences only. Its copies lack some clones; in the studies checked, an unresolved V gene accounts for under half of them, and the cause for the rest is not known. The V and J calls and the clone size are those of that table, but D and trimming were determined from the DNA. The sample has over a million clones on record, about 77% of them singletons. The ten largest account for about 1.5% of the sample.

Sequenced sample: memory CD4+ T cells sorted from blood. The cell subset or site label on this specimen signifies: CD45RA-negative fraction. The TCR comes from a man younger than 30 in good health. The rearrangement combines TRBV7-6 with TRBJ2-2; the D gene remains uncertain. The CDR3 region: CASSLNLPLNTGELFF. The DNA is as follows: TGTGCCAGCAGCTTAAACCTGCCCTTGAACACCGGGGAGCTGTTTTTT.